This T cell receptor beta chain was sequenced during a study of memory CD4+ T cells and cytomegalovirus serostatus. Produced via immunoSEQ multiplex PCR; TCRdb's table is partial and in-frame only. The table lists 40,000 to 60,000 clones, around 80% of them singletons. Single viable CD3+CD4+CD8-CD45RO+ cells were sorted as the memory CD4+ T cells. After thawing, CD4+ T cells were positively selected. This clone has more than one count but fewer than ten. Trimming removed 1 base from V and 5 bases from J, with 11 bases in between. The CDR3 totals 14 residues. CDR1 WSHSY and CDR2 SAAADI come from the germline V gene.

Sequenced: memory CD4+ T cells from blood. V is TRBV10-2 and J is TRBJ2-5; tentatively, D is TRBD2 (6 bases). This sequence originates from an adult in good health and CMV-seronegative. Written as DNA, the CDR3 is TGCGCCAGCAGTGAGTTTGGCGGGGCGGAGACCCAGTACTTC. This codes for CASSEFGGAETQYF.